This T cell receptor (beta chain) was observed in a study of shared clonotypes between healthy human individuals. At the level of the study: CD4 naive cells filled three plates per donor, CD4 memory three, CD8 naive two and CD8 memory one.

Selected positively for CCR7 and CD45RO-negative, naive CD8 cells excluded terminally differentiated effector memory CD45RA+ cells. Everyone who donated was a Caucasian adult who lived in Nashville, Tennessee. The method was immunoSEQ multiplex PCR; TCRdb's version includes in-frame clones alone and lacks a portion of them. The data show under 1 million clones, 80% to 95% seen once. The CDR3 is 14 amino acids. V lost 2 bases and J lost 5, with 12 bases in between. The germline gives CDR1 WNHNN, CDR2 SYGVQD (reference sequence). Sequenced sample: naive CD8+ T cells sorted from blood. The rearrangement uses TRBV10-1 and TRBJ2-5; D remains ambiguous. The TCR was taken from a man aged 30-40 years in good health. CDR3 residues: CASSEAPARETQYF. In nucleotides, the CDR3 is TGCGCCAGCAGTGAGGCCCCAGCCCGGGAGACCCAGTACTTC.